One and the same sample provided the 19 T cell receptor beta chains below, sequenced in a study of cytomegalovirus exposure and HLA in healthy donors. Sequencing was performed with immunoSEQ multiplex PCR; in TCRdb, only in-frame clones are kept and a portion is missing. Among roughly 140,000 clones listed, approximately 90% were seen once. Sequenced input: PBMCs. The receptors originated from a man aged 18 to 30 in good health and CMV-seronegative.

The chain is built from TRBV18 and TRBJ2-3; 12 bases agree with TRBD2. Germline V gene sequence: CDR1 KGHSH, CDR2 LQKENI. The CDR3 contains 17 residues. The J segment lost 4 bases and the V segment lost 3 bases, leaving 8 bases of the junction unmatched. CDR3 nucleotide sequence: TGTGCCAGCTCACCTCGGACTAGCGGGATTAGTGCAGATACGCAGTATTTT. Encoded protein: CASSPRTSGISADTQYF.

The chain recombines TRBV27 with TRBJ2-7, with 7 nucleotides matching TRBD1. CDR3 length: 14 amino acids. In germline, CDR1 is MNHEY, CDR2 SMNVEV (reference sequence). V trimming: 5 bases; J trimming: 2 bases; junction bases outside the gene matches: 6. CDR3 sequence (DNA): TGTGCCAGCAGTCCCGACAGGGTCCCCTACGAGCAGTACGTC. Its protein is CASSPDRVPYEQYV.

J is TRBJ2-5 and V is TRBV12-5; maybe TRBD1 (5 bases). The germline CDR1 and CDR2 sequences are LGHNT and FRNRAP. Trimming removed 5 bases at V and 5 bases at J, with 15 bases between. This CDR3 spans 14 amino acids. The CDR3 region is CASGLWGSDETQYF. DNA of the CDR3: TGTGCTAGTGGTCTTTGGGGCTCGGATGAGACCCAGTACTTC.

This clone was counted ten times or more. The chain recombines TRBV19 with TRBJ2-2, with D tentatively TRBD2 (5 bases). The CDR3 consists of 15 residues. The V end lost 3 bases, the J end lost 4 bases, and 12 bases lay between the germline ends. Germline CDR1 is LNHDA and CDR2 is SQIVND (reference sequence). CDR3 coding DNA: TGTGCCAGTAGTATGGCGGAGGTGGTCACCGGGGAGCTGTTTTTT. This gives the protein CASSMAEVVTGELFF.

This chain joins TRBV2 and TRBJ2-7; 14 bases agree with TRBD2. Per the germline V gene, CDR1 is SNHLY and CDR2 is FYNNEI. This CDR3 has 17 amino acids. With V trimmed by 6 bases and J by 2 bases, 9 bases remained unmatched. Written as DNA, the CDR3 is TGTGCCAGCAGCCAGGGACTAGCGGGGGCCATTGCCTACGAGCAGTACTTC. Its protein is CASSQGLAGAIAYEQYF.

The rearrangement joins TRBV4-3 to TRBJ2-3; maybe TRBD1 (5 bases). Germline V CDR1 and CDR2: LGHNA, YSLEER. V lost 3 bases and J lost 6, with 13 bases in between. CDR3 length equals 14 residues. CDR3 nucleotide sequence: TGCGCCAGCAGCCAGGCGCAGGGATCGGATACGCAGTATTTT. Amino acids: CASSQAQGSDTQYF.

This clone was counted only a few times. The V and J genes are TRBV5-1 and TRBJ2-5, with D possibly TRBD2 on 6 matching bases. The V end lost 6 bases, the J end lost 2 bases, and 23 bases lay between the germline ends. The V gene's germline CDR1 is SGHRS and CDR2 YFSETQ. The CDR3 consists of 17 residues. The CDR3 DNA reads TGCGCCAGCAAGCCCGGGACTTTACAGGCCTTTCAAGAGACCCAGTACTTC. Translated: CASKPGTLQAFQETQYF.

This sequence joins TRBV14 and TRBJ1-6, with D unclear. From germline, CDR1 is SGHDN and CDR2 FVKESK. The CDR3 length is 17 residues. Trimming stripped 1 base from V and 9 bases from J, with 19 bases between. CDR3: CASSQVRNRQASSPLHF. CDR3 in DNA: TGTGCCAGCAGCCAAGTTAGGAATCGGCAGGCCAGTTCACCCCTCCACTTT. The full variable domain, its missing parts supplied by reference TRBV14 and TRBJ1-6, is EAGVTQFPSHSVIEKGQTVTLRCDPISGHDNLYWYRRVMGKEIKFLLHFVKESKQDESGMPNNRFLAERTGGTYSTLKVQPAELEDSGVYFCASSQVRNRQASSPLHFGNGTRLTVT.

This clone occurred once. DNA for the CDR3: TGTGCCAGCAGCGCATCCCAGGGAACGTATGAAAAACTGTTTTTT. Protein sequence: CASSASQGTYEKLFF. The V and J genes are TRBV9 and TRBJ1-4, with a weak D call TRBD1 (5 bases). V was shortened by 3 bases and J by 6 bases, with 15 bases between the two germline ends. This CDR3 spans 15 amino acids. From germline, CDR1 is SGDLS and CDR2 YYNGEE.

The chain couples TRBV9 to TRBJ1-1, with D perhaps TRBD1 (5 bases). The CDR3 runs to 16 residues. CDR1 is SGDLS and CDR2 is YYNGEE in the germline V gene. Trimming left V 4 bases short and J 2 bases short, with 18 bases between. CDR3 in DNA: TGTGCCAGCAGCCCGGGGGTGGCAGCCGATAACACTGAAGCTTTCTTT. It encodes CASSPGVAADNTEAFF.

The chain has TRBV19 and TRBJ2-5, with D possibly matching TRBD2 (6 bases). CDR3 length: 15 amino acids. The germline gives CDR1 LNHDA, CDR2 SQIVND (reference sequence). V lost 3 bases and J lost 4, with 15 bases in between. CDR3 DNA sequence: TGTGCCAGTAGTATGTCAGCCGGGACTTCAGAGACCCAGTACTTC. As protein: CASSMSAGTSETQYF.

This clone was detected a few times. The V gene is TRBV25-1, the J gene TRBJ2-7, with D possibly being TRBD1 (6 bases). V was pared by 6 bases and J by 5 bases, with 17 bases between. Per germline, CDR1 MGHDK and CDR2 SYGVNS. The CDR3 is made up of 14 amino acids. The CDR3 DNA is TGTGCCAGCAGCCCCCTCGACAGGATCCACGAGCAGTACTTC. Protein: CASSPLDRIHEQYF.

This chain connects TRBV5-1 to TRBJ2-1; 10 nucleotides match TRBD2. The V segment lost 0 bases and the J segment 2 bases; nucleotides outside the gene matches: 2. From germline, CDR1 is SGHRS and CDR2 YFSETQ. This CDR3 is 16 amino acids long. The CDR3 loop reads CASSLGTSGAYNEQFF. The CDR3 DNA reads TGCGCCAGCAGCTTGGGGACTAGCGGTGCCTACAATGAGCAGTTCTTC.

The gene calls are TRBV6-6 and TRBJ2-7, with 8 positions matching TRBD2. V lost 5 bases and J lost 4; bases outside the gene matches: 4. The CDR3 loop spans 13 amino acids. Germline V gene data show CDR1 as MNHNY and CDR2 as SVGAGI (reference sequence). The CDR3 DNA is TGTGCCAGCAGTCGGGGGGGTGTGTACGAGCAGTACGTC. Translated: CASSRGGVYEQYV.

The chain is built from TRBV11-3 and TRBJ2-3, with 10 positions matching TRBD2. The V segment lost 5 bases and the J segment 6 bases; nucleotides outside the gene matches: 14. The germline gives CDR1 SGHNT, CDR2 YENEEA. This CDR3 is 17 amino acids long. CDR3 protein: CASSPGMASGSHDTQYF. For the CDR3, the DNA is TGTGCCAGCAGCCCAGGGATGGCTAGCGGGAGTCACGATACGCAGTATTTT.

The genes are TRBV9 and TRBJ1-1, with 7 bases lining up with TRBD1. Germline V lookup: CDR1 SGDLS, CDR2 YYNGEE. The CDR3 runs 14 residues. Germline trimming cut 2 bases from V and 2 bases from J; bases unmatched to any gene: 3. The CDR3, as DNA: TGTGCCAGCAGCGTGGGACAGTATAACACTGAAGCTTTCTTT. It translates to CASSVGQYNTEAFF.

The V and J genes are TRBV25-1 and TRBJ1-4; possible D gene TRBD1, 6 bases. V lost 4 bases to trimming and J lost 4 bases, with 13 bases between them. The CDR3 runs to 15 residues. Germline V gene sequence: CDR1 MGHDK, CDR2 SYGVNS. The DNA of the CDR3 is TGTGCCAGCAGTGCCTTGACAGGACTTAATGAAAAACTGTTTTTT. Its protein is CASSALTGLNEKLFF.

The table lists this clone with a count of one. This chain uses TRBV4-3 with TRBJ2-3; TRBD2 agrees at 9 bases. V lost 0 bases, J lost 2 bases, and 6 bases stayed unmatched. Germline assignment: CDR1 LGHNA and CDR2 YSLEER. The CDR3 runs 17 residues. The CDR3 DNA is TGCGCCAGCAGCCAAGAACCGCAGCGGGGGGCCACAGATACGCAGTATTTT. It yields the protein CASSQEPQRGATDTQYF.

The gene calls are TRBV6-5 and TRBJ2-7, with 12 nucleotides matching TRBD2. V was clipped by 0 bases and J by 3 bases; unmatched bases: 0. CDR1 is MNHEY, CDR2 SVGAGI, per germline. This CDR3 comprises 15 residues. In nucleotides, the CDR3 is TGTGCCAGCAGTTACTCGACTAGCGGGGGCTACGAGCAGTACTTC. Translated, it gives CASSYSTSGGYEQYF.